Reported below is one T cell receptor beta chain. This CDR3 contains 17 residues. Trimming cost V 0 bases and J 1 base; bases outside gene matches: 6. Looked up from germline, CDR1 is SGHRS and CDR2 is YFSETQ. The sample is drawn from a study of cytomegalovirus exposure and HLA in healthy donors. PCR involved 60 Vbeta and 13 Jbeta primers. The method was immunoSEQ multiplex PCR; TCRdb's version includes in-frame clones alone and lacks a portion of them. The table has 150,000 to 200,000 clones, 65% to 85% seen once. The source is a boy younger than 10 in good health and CMV-seronegative. Sequencing was carried out using PBMCs. The chain is built from TRBV5-1 and TRBJ2-2; TRBD2 matches at 7 bases. For the CDR3, the DNA is TGCGCCAGCAGCTTGGGGCCACAGCGGGGGAACACCGGGGAGCTGTTTTTT. It is translated as CASSLGPQRGNTGELFF.